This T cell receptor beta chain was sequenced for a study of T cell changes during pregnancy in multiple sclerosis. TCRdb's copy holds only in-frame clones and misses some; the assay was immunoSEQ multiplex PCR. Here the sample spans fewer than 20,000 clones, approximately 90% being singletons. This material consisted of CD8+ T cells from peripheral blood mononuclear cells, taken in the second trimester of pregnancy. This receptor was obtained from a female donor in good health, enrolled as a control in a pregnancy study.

CDR3 region: CASSPRPGETQYF. The CDR3 bases are TGTGCCAGCAGCCCCCGCCCGGGGGAGACCCAGTACTTC. This sequence joins TRBV11-3 and TRBJ2-5; tentatively, D is TRBD2 (5 bases). CDR1 is SGHNT and CDR2 is YENEEA in the germline V gene. V was clipped by 5 bases and J by 5 bases, with 12 bases between them. The CDR3 is made up of 13 amino acids.